One sample yielded the 21 T cell receptor beta chains listed below, sequenced in a study of CD8+ T cells in alopecia areata (dated 2018 in TCRdb). The method behind the library was the immunoSEQ multiplex PCR assay. RNA was extracted from all samples and reverse transcribed into cDNA as template for TCR sequencing. The source is immuneACCESS, and TCRdb retained only in-frame sequences with V and J called. Part of the clones is not carried over; for the studies checked, unresolved V genes explain less than half of this, and the remainder is unexplained. The sample profile shows 180,000 or so clones; around 49% of them were found once. The ten most abundant clones make up around 10% of the sample. The treatment or condition label for this specimen denotes: oral pan-JAK inhibitor, 5-10 mg twice daily. Sequencing was performed on CD8+ T cells sorted from blood, taken around week 54, from a patient treated with tofacitinib. Source of these receptors: a human donor with alopecia areata.

The V call is TRBV5-6, the J call TRBJ2-5; TRBD2 matches 8 bases. The J segment lost 3 bases and the V segment lost 3 bases, leaving 4 bases of the junction unmatched. Germline-derived CDR1 and CDR2 are SGHDT and YYEEEE. The CDR3 contains 14 residues. CDR3 nucleotides: TGTGCCAGCAGCTCGGGAGGGCTGGAAGAGACCCAGTACTTC. Its protein product is CASSSGGLEETQYF. Using reference TRBV5-6 and TRBJ2-5 for the parts outside the CDR3, the full variable domain is DAGVTQSPTHLIKTRGQQVTLRCSPKSGHDTVSWYQQALGQGPQFIFQYYEEEERQRGNFPDRFSGHQFPNYSSELNVNALLLGDSALYLCASSSGGLEETQYFGPGTRLLVL.

V usage is TRBV6-1 and J usage is TRBJ1-5; 8 nucleotides align to TRBD1. Germline trimming cut 5 bases from V and 6 bases from J; bases unmatched to any gene: 9. Germline V gene sequence: CDR1 MNHNS, CDR2 SASEGT. This CDR3 is built from 15 residues. CDR3: CASSFQGAPGQPQHF. The CDR3 coding sequence is TGTGCCAGCAGTTTTCAGGGGGCGCCGGGTCAGCCCCAGCATTTT.

In its sample, this clone was seen a few times. The rearrangement joins TRBV4-1 to TRBJ2-5; 8 nucleotides agree with TRBD2. This CDR3 has 16 amino acids. In germline, CDR1 is MGHRA, CDR2 YSYEKL. With V trimmed by 1 base and J by 0 bases, 4 bases remained unmatched. CDR3: CASSQGRGGYQETQYF. CDR3 nucleotides: TGCGCCAGCAGCCAAGGCCGCGGGGGGTACCAAGAGACCCAGTACTTC.

With respect to this clone: Other DNA variants within this sample encode the same CDR3. This chain joins TRBV30 and TRBJ1-2; possibly TRBD1 for D (6 bases). Germline CDR1 is GTSNPN and CDR2 is SVGIG (reference sequence). The CDR3 covers 12 residues. Trimming took 0 bases from V and 7 from J, leaving 9 bases between them. In nucleotides, the CDR3 is TGTGCCTGGAGTGTGGGGGCTGGTGGCTACACCTTC. It codes for CAWSVGAGGYTF. The full variable domain, rest sourced from reference TRBV30 and TRBJ1-2, is SQTIHQWPATLVQPVGSPLSLECTVEGTSNPNLYWYRQAAGRGLQLLFYSVGIGQISSEVPQNLSASRPQDRQFILSSKKLLLSDSGFYLCAWSVGAGGYTFGSGTRLTVV.

The rearrangement uses TRBV23-1 and TRBJ2-3, with TRBD1 matching 8 bases. TRBV23-1 is sorted into the ORF group, with uncertain function. J gave up 2 bases and V 2 bases, and 9 bases lay outside the gene matches. CDR3 length: 17 amino acids. Here the CDR3 DNA reads TGCGCCAGCAGTCAACCCGACCGGACAGGGCTCACAGATACGCAGTATTTT. Residues: CASSQPDRTGLTDTQYF.

CDR3 bases: TGTGCCAGCAGCCAAGATAGTAACCTCTATGGCTACACCTTC. Translation gives CASSQDSNLYGYTF. This chain connects TRBV14 to TRBJ1-2; D is unclear. The V and J ends lost 0 bases and 4 bases respectively, with 9 bases between them. The CDR3 sequence is 14 residues long. CDR1 and CDR2 from the germline V gene are SGHDN and FVKESK.

The CDR3 nucleotides are TGTGCCAGCAGCTTGTCACGCCACTACGAGCAGTACTTC. Its translation is CASSLSRHYEQYF. J is TRBJ2-7 and V is TRBV5-6; no clear D gene. Trimming removed 1 base at V and 3 bases at J, with 8 bases between. The CDR3 loop spans 13 amino acids. Germline values: CDR1 SGHDT, CDR2 YYEEEE. Full variable domain (rest looked up from reference TRBV5-6 and TRBJ2-7): DAGVTQSPTHLIKTRGQQVTLRCSPKSGHDTVSWYQQALGQGPQFIFQYYEEEERQRGNFPDRFSGHQFPNYSSELNVNALLLGDSALYLCASSLSRHYEQYFGPGTRLTVT.

The rearrangement links TRBV29-1 to TRBJ2-3, with a possible D match to TRBD2 (6 bases). The germline gives CDR1 SQVTM, CDR2 ANQGSEA. Trimming shortened V by 7 bases and J by 1 base, and 12 bases separated the two germline ends. The CDR3 length is 13 residues. The CDR3 DNA reads as TGCAGCGGAAGTAGCGGTCGCACAGATACGCAGTATTTT. Encoded protein: CSGSSGRTDTQYF.

As for this clone: Other DNA sequences within the sample encode an identical CDR3. The V and J genes are TRBV6-5 and TRBJ1-5, with TRBD1 as a possible D gene (6 bases). Trimming removed 8 bases from V and 2 bases from J, with 10 bases in between. The CDR3 has 13 amino acids. Germline V CDR1 and CDR2: MNHEY, SVGAGI. This CDR3 reads CASRGGRNQPQHF. The CDR3 nucleotides read TGTGCCAGCCGAGGGGGGCGCAATCAGCCCCAGCATTTT.

This sequence joins TRBV2 and TRBJ2-3, with TRBD2 matching 8 bases. Trimming cost V 2 bases and J 0 bases; bases outside gene matches: 1. The germline CDR1 and CDR2 sequences are SNHLY and FYNNEI. The CDR3 consists of 15 residues. CDR3 bases: TGTGCCAGCAGTGAACTAGCGGGTAGCACAGATACGCAGTATTTT. Residues: CASSELAGSTDTQYF.

The gene calls are TRBV7-2 and TRBJ2-3; D gene uncertain. Trimming cost V 6 bases and J 3 bases, with 10 bases left between them. CDR1 SGHTA and CDR2 FQGNSA come from the germline V gene. The CDR3 runs to 13 residues. The CDR3 here is CASSRDNTDTQYF. CDR3 DNA: TGTGCCAGCAGTAGGGATAATACAGATACGCAGTATTTT.

This clone has more than one count but fewer than ten. V gene TRBV4-2 combines with J gene TRBJ2-1; 11 nucleotides line up with TRBD2. Germline-derived CDR1 and CDR2 are LGHNA and YNFKEQ. The J segment lost 6 bases and the V segment lost 1 base, leaving 8 bases of the junction unmatched. The CDR3 is made up of 17 amino acids. In nucleotides, the CDR3 is TGTGCCAGCAGCCAAGTTCTAGCGGGGGGCCTCCCCAATGAGCAGTTCTTC. Translating gives CASSQVLAGGLPNEQFF.

This clone has only a few counts. CDR3 DNA sequence: TGTGCCAGCAGTTCCCCGGGACAGGGTGACCACGAGCAGTACTTC. Translating gives CASSSPGQGDHEQYF. V and J are TRBV6-5 and TRBJ2-7; the match to TRBD1 covers 9 bases. Germline V lookup: CDR1 MNHEY, CDR2 SVGAGI. Trimming took 4 bases from V and 5 from J; bases not matched to a gene: 9. This CDR3 contains 15 residues.

The rearrangement uses TRBV29-1 and TRBJ2-7; D gene ambiguous. V was cut by 3 bases and J by 1 base, with 16 bases left in between. This CDR3 is built from 15 residues. Germline V gene lookup returns CDR1 SQVTM and CDR2 ANQGSEA. The CDR3 loop reads CSVDLGQDGSYEQYF. The CDR3 region has the DNA TGCAGCGTTGACCTGGGCCAGGATGGATCCTACGAGCAGTACTTC.

The chain recombines TRBV4-2 with TRBJ2-5; D gene unclear. The closer fit of TRBJ2-7 to the DNA end suggests the J call may be wrong. Germline V gene data show CDR1 as LGHNA and CDR2 as YNFKEQ. There are 15 residues in the CDR3. The CDR3 nucleotides are TGTGCCAGCAGCCCGCAGGTCGGGCATCTTGACGAGCAGTACTTC. Translated: CASSPQVGHLDEQYF.

This clone was detected a few times. CDR3 sequence reads: CASTEQGLYQPQHF. The CDR3 coding sequence is TGTGCCAGCACCGAACAGGGCCTCTATCAGCCCCAGCATTTT. V and J are TRBV2 and TRBJ1-5; D may be TRBD1 (6 bases). V was pared by 7 bases and J by 5 bases, with 15 bases between. The CDR3 is made up of 14 amino acids. Germline V gene data show CDR1 as SNHLY and CDR2 as FYNNEI.

This clone was recorded many times. V and J are TRBV6-4 and TRBJ2-2, with 8 bases aligning to TRBD2. Germline CDR1 MRHNA, CDR2 SNTAGT. With V trimmed by 0 bases and J by 6 bases, 0 bases remained unmatched. The CDR3 sequence is 14 residues long. CDR3 amino acids: CASSDSAGAGELFF. In DNA, the CDR3 is TGTGCCAGCAGTGACTCAGCGGGGGCCGGGGAGCTGTTTTTT.

Concerning this clone itself: The same CDR3 can be traced to other DNA sequences in this sample. The chain uses TRBV6-5 and TRBJ2-7; 9 nucleotides agree with TRBD1. Per the germline V gene, CDR1 is MNHEY and CDR2 is SVGAGI. J gave up 4 bases and V 4 bases, and 5 bases lay outside the gene matches. This CDR3 has 14 amino acids. CDR3 in amino acids: CASSSPGQGYEQYF. CDR3 in DNA: TGTGCCAGCAGTTCCCCGGGACAGGGTTACGAGCAGTACTTC.

The gene calls are TRBV6-5 and TRBJ2-7, with 12 nucleotides matching TRBD2. The J segment lost 2 bases and the V segment lost 6 bases, leaving 5 bases of the junction unmatched. Germline V lookup: CDR1 MNHEY, CDR2 SVGAGI. The CDR3 runs 15 residues. The CDR3 spells CASSLTSGGPYEQYF. CDR3 bases: TGTGCCAGCAGCCTGACTAGCGGGGGACCCTACGAGCAGTACTTC.

Only a few counts were recorded for this clone. The chain combines TRBV6-1 with TRBJ1-1, with TRBD1 identical over 9 bases. The CDR3 covers 12 residues. J was trimmed by 7 bases and V by 9 bases; bases with no gene match: 6. Germline CDR1 reads MNHNS; CDR2 reads SASEGT. CDR3 amino acids: CASRRTGDEAFF. The CDR3 nucleotides are TGTGCCAGTAGAAGGACAGGGGATGAAGCTTTCTTT.

The genes are TRBV2 and TRBJ2-1; D possibly corresponds to TRBD2 (5 bases). V gave up 0 bases and J gave up 10 bases, with 10 bases separating them. This CDR3 spans 13 amino acids. Germline V gene sequence: CDR1 SNHLY, CDR2 FYNNEI. The CDR3 loop is CASSEATGYEQFF. In DNA, the CDR3 is TGTGCCAGCAGTGAAGCGACGGGGTACGAGCAGTTCTTC.